A single sample gave rise to the 30 T cell receptor beta chains below, sequenced in a study of T-cell memory formation after mild COVID-19. TCRdb re-derived calls from the 5' RACE reads in MiXCR, one entry per CDR3 protein. The sample carries just under 350,000 distinct CDR3 sequences, over 10% recorded once. The sample taken for sequencing was PBMCs or a T cell subset sorted from them (not recorded which). All receptors come from a man between 18 and 29 years old who had mild COVID-19 (a few samples of this study predate the infection). Cell type and time point are not known.

This clonotype came up a few times. CDR3 loop: CASSMPTGSDEQFF. The CDR3 DNA is TGTGCCAGCAGTATGCCGACAGGGTCCGATGAGCAGTTCTTC. V is TRBV4-2 and J is TRBJ2-1; 7 bases fit TRBD1. Unmatched junction bases numbered 10, after V lost 6 bases and J lost 8 bases. CDR1 is LGHNA, CDR2 YNFKEQ, per germline. The CDR3 is 14 residues long.

The chain couples TRBV24-1 to TRBJ2-3; D may match TRBD1 or TRBD2 (6 bases each). There are 17 residues in the CDR3. Looked up from germline, CDR1 is KGHDR and CDR2 is SFDVKD. The V gene lost 1 base and the J gene lost 2 bases, with 15 bases spanning the gap. CDR3 nucleotides: TGTGCCACCAGTGATTTTCGACGGGGGCTAACCACAGATACGCAGTATTTT. Encoded protein: CATSDFRRGLTTDTQYF.

Only a few counts were recorded for this clonotype. The V and J genes are TRBV4-1 and TRBJ1-1; D call uncertain. V lost 0 bases and J 10 bases, leaving 9 bases between the germline ends. This CDR3 has 12 amino acids. The germline V gene encodes CDR1 MGHRA and CDR2 YSYEKL. CDR3 loop: CASSQDPVRAFF. The CDR3 bases are TGCGCCAGCAGCCAAGACCCAGTTCGAGCTTTCTTT.

This clonotype was observed a handful of times. The V gene is TRBV6-2 or TRBV6-3, the J gene TRBJ1-2, with TRBD1 matching over 9 bases. J lost 5 bases, V lost 2 bases, and 6 bases had no gene match. Per the germline V gene, CDR1 is MNHEY and CDR2 is SVGEGT. This CDR3 comprises 15 residues. This CDR3 is CASSYPSDRGYGYTF. CDR3 nucleotide sequence: TGTGCCAGCAGTTACCCCTCGGACAGGGGATATGGCTACACCTTC.

This clonotype has more than one count but fewer than ten. This chain uses TRBV7-9 with TRBJ1-1; D perhaps matches TRBD1 (6 bases). V lost 3 bases and J 5 bases, leaving 19 bases between the germline ends. The CDR3 extends over 16 amino acids. CDR1 is SEHNR, CDR2 FQNEAQ, per germline (reference sequence). The CDR3 loop is CASSFPSRQGQTEAFF. For the CDR3, the DNA is TGTGCCAGCAGCTTTCCGTCAAGGCAGGGACAAACTGAAGCTTTCTTT.

The chain carries TRBV3-1 and TRBJ1-6, with D possibly being TRBD1 (5 bases). V gave up 1 base and J gave up 3 bases, with 7 bases separating them. Germline CDR1 and CDR2: LGHDT and YNNKEL (reference sequence). This CDR3 is 15 amino acids long. The CDR3 DNA reads TGTGCCAGCAGCCAAGGGGACGGCTATAATTCACCCCTCCACTTT. Its translation: CASSQGDGYNSPLHF.

This clonotype showed up just a few times. The J gene is TRBJ2-2, the V gene TRBV21-1; the table's D gene call, TRBD1, was not cross checked with the DNA. TRBV21-1 is marked as a pseudogene. CDR3 length equals 16 residues. The CDR3 DNA follows: TGTGCCAGCAGTTGGCCCGGGACAGACAACACCGGGGAGCTGTTTTTT. It translates to CASSWPGTDNTGELFF.

The chain carries TRBV7-2 and TRBJ2-5; the D gene is possibly TRBD1 (5 bases). The CDR3 length is 17 residues. CDR1 and CDR2 from the germline V gene are SGHTA and FQGNSA. Deletions cut 3 bases from V and 5 bases from J, with 22 bases between. CDR3 DNA: TGTGCCAGCAGCTTCCTTTCAGCCAGGGCTTCCGGGGAGACCCAGTACTTC. Translation gives CASSFLSARASGETQYF.

V gene TRBV10-1 combines with J gene TRBJ2-7; 13 bases fit TRBD2. The V gene end was trimmed by 5 bases and the J gene end by 2 bases; junction bases not matched to a gene: 3. CDR1 WNHNN and CDR2 SYGVQD come from the germline V gene (reference sequence). The CDR3 contains 15 residues. CDR3 coding DNA: TGCGCCAGCAGTATGGGACTAGCGGGAACCTACGAGCAGTACTTC. It translates to CASSMGLAGTYEQYF.

The J gene is TRBJ2-7, the V gene TRBV2; 7 nucleotides line up with TRBD1. Germline-derived CDR1 and CDR2 are SNHLY and FYNNEI. V was clipped by 3 bases and J by 6 bases; unmatched bases: 5. CDR3 length: 13 residues. The DNA of the CDR3 is TGTGCCAGCAGTGATAACAGGGGTTTCGAGCAGTACTTC. Its translation is CASSDNRGFEQYF.

The chain joins TRBV4-3 to TRBJ2-3, with TRBD1 as a possible D gene (6 bases). Deletions cut 0 bases from V and 4 bases from J, with 14 bases between. The germline gives CDR1 LGHNA, CDR2 YSLEER. This CDR3 comprises 16 residues. The DNA of the CDR3 is TGCGCCAGCAGCCAAGAGTACAGGGCAGGGGCAGATACGCAGTATTTT. Translated: CASSQEYRAGADTQYF.

This clonotype was counted only a few times. V gene TRBV20-1 combines with J gene TRBJ1-1; D gene ambiguous. Germline CDR1 and CDR2: DFQATT and SNEGSKA (reference sequence). The CDR3 is 9 residues long. The V end lost 5 bases, the J end lost 7 bases, and 5 bases lay between the germline ends. DNA for the CDR3: TGCAGTGCTGGGGTTGAAGCTTTCTTT. Encoded protein: CSAGVEAFF.

This chain joins TRBV20-1 and TRBJ2-1, with 7 bases aligning to TRBD1. In germline, CDR1 is DFQATT, CDR2 SNEGSKA (reference sequence). The CDR3 sequence is 14 residues long. CDR3 protein: CGPSTGPSYNEQFF. The CDR3, as DNA: TGCGGACCGTCGACAGGGCCCTCCTACAATGAGCAGTTCTTC.

This clonotype was seen a handful of times. This chain uses TRBV5-1 with TRBJ1-6; D is perhaps TRBD1 (6 bases). Per the germline V gene, CDR1 is SGHRS and CDR2 is YFSETQ. V lost 7 bases to trimming and J lost 8 bases, with 16 bases between them. The CDR3 totals 14 residues. Here the CDR3 DNA reads TGCGCCAGCTCGACAGGATCTACGGATTCACCCCTCCACTTT. It encodes CASSTGSTDSPLHF.

V gene TRBV20-1 combines with J gene TRBJ1-1, with TRBD1 as a possible D gene (6 bases). Looked up from germline, CDR1 is DFQATT and CDR2 is SNEGSKA (reference sequence). This CDR3 is built from 14 residues. The V and J ends lost 6 bases and 0 bases respectively, with 14 bases between them. The CDR3: CSATIGQLNTEAFF. CDR3 DNA sequence: TGCAGTGCCACTATAGGACAGTTGAACACTGAAGCTTTCTTT.

This clonotype was seen more than once but under ten times. An end of the junction does not agree with germline; a read error may underlie this. The chain employs TRBV5-1 and TRBJ2-2; no reliable D call. The CDR3 runs to 15 residues. The V gene's germline CDR1 is SGHRS and CDR2 YFSETQ. The CDR3 DNA is TGCGCTAGCAAGTTCGGCAACGCGAACACCGGGGAGCTGTTTTTT. The encoded protein is CASKFGNANTGELFF. Supplemented by reference TRBV5-1 and TRBJ2-2, the full variable domain reads KAGVTQTPRYLIKTRGQQVTLSCSPISGHRSVSWYQQTPGQGLQFLFEYFSETQRNKGNFPGRFSGRQFSNSRSEMNVSTLELGDSALYLCASKFGNANTGELFFGEGSRLTVL.

V usage is TRBV7-9 and J usage is TRBJ2-5; 9 nucleotides line up with TRBD1. Germline loops: CDR1 SEHNR, CDR2 FQNEAQ (reference sequence). The CDR3 contains 14 residues. The V gene end was trimmed by 6 bases and the J gene end by 2 bases; junction bases not matched to a gene: 4. The CDR3 sequence is CASRGQGRQETQYF. The CDR3 coding sequence is TGTGCCAGCAGAGGACAGGGGCGACAAGAGACCCAGTACTTC.

This clonotype was detected many times. The chain has TRBV24-1 and TRBJ2-1; TRBD2 matches at 11 bases. After removal of 7 bases from V and 7 bases from J, the junction contained 8 bases not matched to a gene. Germline loops: CDR1 KGHDR, CDR2 SFDVKD. The CDR3 sequence is 15 residues long. The CDR3: CATSSSGGAGNEQFF. CDR3 in DNA: TGTGCCACCAGCAGTAGCGGGGGGGCCGGAAATGAGCAGTTCTTC.

In its sample, this clonotype was seen a few times. This rearrangement joins TRBV7-2 to TRBJ2-3, with 11 bases identical to TRBD2. The CDR3 consists of 17 residues. The V gene end was trimmed by 3 bases and the J gene end by 2 bases; junction bases not matched to a gene: 7. Germline lookup yields CDR1 SGHTA and CDR2 FQGNSA. The CDR3 DNA follows: TGTGCCAGCAGCTTCCCCTCGACTAGCGGGGACACAGATACGCAGTATTTT. Residues: CASSFPSTSGDTDTQYF.

This clonotype occurred many times. The junction does not match germline at one end; this may be a read error. The rearrangement uses TRBV5-1 and TRBJ1-6; D may be TRBD1 (6 bases). Looked up from germline, CDR1 is SGHRS and CDR2 is YFSETQ. The CDR3 consists of 17 residues. DNA for the CDR3: TGCGCCAGCAGCCCCCGGAAAACAGGGTCCTCTAATTCACCCCTCCACTTT. This codes for CASSPRKTGSSNSPLHF.

This clonotype appeared a few times. V is TRBV5-1 and J is TRBJ2-3, with TRBD2 identical over 12 bases. Germline loops: CDR1 SGHRS, CDR2 YFSETQ. J gave up 2 bases and V 1 base, and 5 bases lay outside the gene matches. The CDR3 is 17 amino acids. CDR3 protein: CASSLSRTSGATDTQYF. In DNA form, the CDR3 reads TGCGCCAGCAGCTTGTCAAGGACTAGCGGGGCCACAGATACGCAGTATTTT.

Ten or more counts support this clonotype. The rearrangement joins TRBV6-5 to TRBJ2-7; 7 bases align to TRBD1. Germline CDR1 reads MNHEY; CDR2 reads SVGAGI. CDR3 length: 16 amino acids. J was trimmed by 1 base and V by 5 bases; bases with no gene match: 11. The CDR3 here is CASSPLIGTASYEQYF. In nucleotides, the CDR3 is TGTGCCAGCAGTCCTCTTATTGGGACAGCTTCCTACGAGCAGTACTTC.

This clonotype has more than one count but fewer than ten. The rearrangement uses TRBV15 and TRBJ2-5; D uncertain. Germline loops: CDR1 LNHNV, CDR2 YYDKDF (reference sequence). The CDR3 is 12 amino acids. The ends were cut back, 5 bases at V and 4 bases at J, with 8 bases in the middle. The CDR3 DNA sequence: TGTGCCACCAGCGGGGTGGGAGAGACCCAGTACTTC. Its protein product is CATSGVGETQYF.

V is TRBV28 and J is TRBJ2-5; D tentatively reads TRBD1 or TRBD2 (5 bases each). V was cut by 9 bases and J by 2 bases, with 10 bases left in between. Germline V lookup: CDR1 MDHEN, CDR2 SYDVKM. The CDR3 runs to 12 residues. The chain's CDR3 is CASRGRQETQYF. For the CDR3, the DNA is TGTGCCAGTAGGGGACGACAAGAGACCCAGTACTTC.

The CDR3 spells CSATLTGFSRANQPQHF. In DNA form, the CDR3 reads TGCAGTGCTACCCTGACCGGTTTCTCGAGGGCCAATCAGCCCCAGCATTTT. The chain employs TRBV20-1 and TRBJ1-5, with no clear D. The CDR3 extends over 17 amino acids. Trimming pared 4 bases from V and 3 bases from J, leaving 22 bases between. Germline V CDR1 and CDR2: DFQATT, SNEGSKA (reference sequence).

The chain links TRBV6-5 to TRBJ2-6; no firm D call. Looked up from germline, CDR1 is MNHEY and CDR2 is SVGAGI. V lost 8 bases to trimming and J lost 4 bases, with 9 bases between them. The CDR3 is 13 amino acids. The CDR3 region has the DNA TGTGCCAGCCTCCGACCCGGGGCCAACGTCCTGACTTTC. This gives the protein CASLRPGANVLTF.

V gene TRBV9 combines with J gene TRBJ2-5; 7 bases are shared with TRBD2. Germline V gives CDR1 SGDLS, CDR2 YYNGEE. This CDR3 has 14 residues. The ends lost 3 bases at V and 1 base at J; junction bases unmatched: 3. The CDR3 nucleotides read TGTGCCAGCAGCGACGGGGGGTTCCAAGAGACCCAGTACTTC. Protein sequence: CASSDGGFQETQYF.

V is TRBV6-5 and J is TRBJ1-2; D not certain. V was shortened by 8 bases and J by 5 bases, with 9 bases between the two germline ends. The CDR3 covers 11 residues. Germline CDR1 and CDR2: MNHEY and SVGAGI. The CDR3 region is CASRTAYGYTF. CDR3 sequence (DNA): TGTGCCAGCCGGACGGCTTATGGCTACACCTTC.

The rearrangement uses TRBV2 and TRBJ2-2; D is tentatively TRBD1 or TRBD2 (5 bases each). The germline gives CDR1 SNHLY, CDR2 FYNNEI. CDR3 length: 13 residues. V was pared by 8 bases and J by 5 bases, with 12 bases between. CDR3: CASVRWGTGELFF. Written as DNA, the CDR3 is TGTGCCAGCGTGCGTTGGGGGACCGGGGAGCTGTTTTTT.

This clonotype was recorded a few times. One junction end disagrees with the germline gene, perhaps due to a read error. The chain combines TRBV7-9 with TRBJ2-2; 10 bases are a match to TRBD2. This CDR3 contains 17 residues. The germline gives CDR1 SEHNR, CDR2 FQNEAQ (reference sequence). CDR3 bases: TGTGCCAGCAGCACTAAACTAGCGGGGTTGAACCCCGGGGAGCTGTTTTTT. Its translation: CASSTKLAGLNPGELFF.